This T cell receptor (beta chain) was obtained from a study of a mutant IDH1 vaccine in newly diagnosed glioma. About the research overall: Prior therapy was radiotherapy, temozolomide, or both; most received both. Overall study results and limits: Evidence of vaccine-induced immune responses was documented in approximately 93% of patients. It seemed that pseudoprogression was not linked to changes in the top peripheral T cell clonotypes.

Data came from immunoSEQ multiplex PCR; TCRdb stores just in-frame clones and leaves some out. The table records some 100,000 clones, approximately 83% of them present only once. V was trimmed by 3 bases and J by 3 bases, leaving 15 bases between them. This CDR3 has 15 residues. The germline gives CDR1 SGDLS, CDR2 YYNGEE. Indicated time point: baseline, week 1 (first vaccination visit). Treatment reported: pre-vaccination baseline after standard-of-care therapy. Concerning this clone itself: The antigen remains unidentified.

This chain uses TRBV9 with TRBJ1-2; D is ambiguous. Sequenced material: PBMCs, taken from a glioma patient treated with radiotherapy, temozolomide or both. The clonotype was recovered from a woman aged 50 to 60 with glioma. In DNA form, the CDR3 reads TGTGCCAGCAGCGGGACTGTTTACGCCCACTATGGCTACACCTTC. Amino acids: CASSGTVYAHYGYTF.